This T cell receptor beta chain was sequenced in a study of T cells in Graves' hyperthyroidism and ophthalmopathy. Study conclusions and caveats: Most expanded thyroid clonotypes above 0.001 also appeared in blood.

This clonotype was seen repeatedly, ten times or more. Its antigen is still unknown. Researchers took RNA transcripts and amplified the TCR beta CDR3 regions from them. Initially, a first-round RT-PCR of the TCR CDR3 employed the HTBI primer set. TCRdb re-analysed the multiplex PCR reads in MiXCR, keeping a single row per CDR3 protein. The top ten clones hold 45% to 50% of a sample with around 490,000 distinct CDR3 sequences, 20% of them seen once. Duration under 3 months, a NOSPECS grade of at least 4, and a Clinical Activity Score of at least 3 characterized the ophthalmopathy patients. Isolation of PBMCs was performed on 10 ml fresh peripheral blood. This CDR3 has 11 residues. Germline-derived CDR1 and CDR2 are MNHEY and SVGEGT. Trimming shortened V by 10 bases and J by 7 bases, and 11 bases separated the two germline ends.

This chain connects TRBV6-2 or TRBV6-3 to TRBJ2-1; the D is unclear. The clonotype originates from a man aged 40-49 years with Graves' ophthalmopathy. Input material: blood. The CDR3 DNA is TGTGCCACCTGGATTGGGAATGAGCAGTTCTTC. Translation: CATWIGNEQFF.